The 3 T cell receptor beta chains below were found in one sample sequenced in a study of blood T cell repertoires in COVID-19. TCRdb's table, derived via immunoSEQ multiplex PCR, lists solely in-frame clones and lacks some. The data hold under 300,000 clones, with approximately 90% observed a single time. The sample taken for sequencing was PBMCs or T cells enriched from blood (not recorded which). These receptors all stem from a woman aged 40-49 years with acute COVID-19.

This clone appeared a single time. The chain has TRBV4-2 and TRBJ2-4, with 7 bases lining up with TRBD2. Germline trimming cut 0 bases from V and 1 base from J; bases unmatched to any gene: 6. This CDR3 has 17 amino acids. The germline CDR1 and CDR2 sequences are LGHNA and YNFKEQ. CDR3 nucleotide sequence: TGTGCCAGCAGCCAAGAGTGGGCCGGGAGGGCCAAAAACATTCAGTACTTC. It specifies CASSQEWAGRAKNIQYF.

This sequence joins TRBV6-4 and TRBJ1-1; 8 bases line up with TRBD1. Trimming at V came to 5 bases and at J to 1 base, leaving 6 bases not matched to a gene. The germline V gene has CDR1 MRHNA and CDR2 SNTAGT. The CDR3 contains 15 residues. The chain's CDR3 is CASSTGQGPNTEAFF. The CDR3 DNA is TGTGCCAGCAGTACCGGACAGGGCCCGAACACTGAAGCTTTCTTT.

This chain uses TRBV12-3 or TRBV12-4 with TRBJ1-3, with D perhaps TRBD1 (6 bases). The CDR3 loop spans 13 amino acids. V was trimmed by 3 bases and J by 5 bases, leaving 8 bases between them. CDR3 sequence: CASSLGTRNTIYF. DNA for the CDR3: TGTGCCAGCAGTTTGGGGACACGAAACACCATATATTTT.